This T cell receptor beta chain originates from a study of Ad26.COV2.S vaccination and SARS-CoV-2 variants. In the study overall: Participants got Ad26.COV2.S intramuscularly, once or twice 56 days apart.

Libraries were prepared by immunoSEQ multiplex PCR; TCRdb keeps only in-frame clonotypes and omits some of them. The profile shows roughly 390,000 clones, around 85% of them singletons. Losses at the gene ends were 0 bases for V and 6 bases for J; bases not matched to a gene: 9. This CDR3 comprises 15 residues. The germline gives CDR1 SGHRS, CDR2 YFSETQ. Described treatment: around 19 received Ad26.COV2.S at low or high dose, single or two shots; about five received placebo; per-sample allocation not given. Specimens were obtained on day 63 following the first vaccine or placebo injection. The sequence derives from a person between 18 and 65 years old who received the Ad26.COV2.S COVID-19 vaccine or a placebo. The rearrangement joins TRBV5-1 to TRBJ2-7; 7 nucleotides match TRBD1. The source material was peripheral blood, sampled in a trial of Ad26.COV2.S vaccine versus placebo. DNA of the CDR3: TGCGCCAGCAGCTTGGGTCAGGGGGTCTCTGCCGAGCAGTACTTC. Translation: CASSLGQGVSAEQYF.